This TCR beta chain comes out of a study of graft-versus-host responses after intestinal transplantation. The overall study: Induction with anti-thymocyte globulin, then tacrolimus and steroids for around three years, was given to all recipients. Study outcomes and limitations: Recipient marrow showed GvH clones, some seen first in ileum or blood. Allograft clonal ratios (graft-versus-host to host-versus-graft) were high in patients who had graft-donor T cell macrochimerism.

Comment on this clone: Its antigen is as yet unknown.

Sequencing was performed with immunoSEQ multiplex PCR; in TCRdb, only in-frame clones are kept and a portion is missing. The table shows under 30,000 clones, with approximately 85% occurring only once. Germline V lookup: CDR1 SGHAT, CDR2 FQNNGV. The CDR3 totals 14 residues. V dropped 4 bases and J dropped 6; count of bases not matched to a gene: 6. The specimen was PBMCs, collected around 460 days after intestinal transplant. The chain carries TRBV11-2 and TRBJ2-1, with TRBD1 identical over 7 bases. The TCR sequence derives from a human patient who received an intestinal transplant, so some T cells may come from the graft donor. Here the CDR3 reads CASSSSKGANEQFF. In nucleotides, the CDR3 is TGTGCCAGCAGCTCCTCAAAGGGGGCCAATGAGCAGTTCTTC.